There are many counts of the clone carrying this T cell receptor (beta chain). The sample is drawn from a study of T cells after posttransplantation cyclophosphamide. The assay was immunoSEQ multiplex PCR, and TCRdb's table has in-frame clones only and misses some. The sample yields over 45,000 clones, without any singletons. Peripheral blood was collected from the related graft donor on the marrow donation day. Trimming cost V 5 bases and J 4 bases, with 12 bases left between them. The CDR3 has 13 amino acids. Per the germline V gene, CDR1 is SGHDT and CDR2 is YYEEEE. This TCR came from a man in his forties or fifties in good health, CMV-negative, and a related stem cell transplant donor. Specimen: PBMCs. This rearrangement joins TRBV5-6 to TRBJ2-5, with TRBD2 as a possible D gene (7 bases). This CDR3 is CASRSRGGETQYF. Written as DNA, the CDR3 is TGTGCCAGCAGATCGAGGGGGGGAGAGACCCAGTACTTC.